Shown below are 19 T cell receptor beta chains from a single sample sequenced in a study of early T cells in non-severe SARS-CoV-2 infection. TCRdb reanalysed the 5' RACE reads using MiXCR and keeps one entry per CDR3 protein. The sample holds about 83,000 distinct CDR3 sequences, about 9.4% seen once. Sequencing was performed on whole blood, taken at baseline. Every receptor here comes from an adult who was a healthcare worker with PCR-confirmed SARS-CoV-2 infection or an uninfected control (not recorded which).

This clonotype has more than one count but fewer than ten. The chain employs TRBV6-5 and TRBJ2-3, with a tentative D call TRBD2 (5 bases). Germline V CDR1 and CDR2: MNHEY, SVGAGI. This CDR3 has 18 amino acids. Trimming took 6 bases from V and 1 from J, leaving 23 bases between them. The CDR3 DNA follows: TGTGCCAGCAGCAATAGTGGGAGAGGTTCCCGGCGCACAGATACGCAGTATTTT. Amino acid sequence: CASSNSGRGSRRTDTQYF.

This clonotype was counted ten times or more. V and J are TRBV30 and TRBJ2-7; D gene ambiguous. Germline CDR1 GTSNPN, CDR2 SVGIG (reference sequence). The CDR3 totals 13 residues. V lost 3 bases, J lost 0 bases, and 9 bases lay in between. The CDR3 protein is CAWSTRVSYEQYF. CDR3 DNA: TGTGCCTGGAGCACCCGGGTCTCCTACGAGCAGTACTTC.

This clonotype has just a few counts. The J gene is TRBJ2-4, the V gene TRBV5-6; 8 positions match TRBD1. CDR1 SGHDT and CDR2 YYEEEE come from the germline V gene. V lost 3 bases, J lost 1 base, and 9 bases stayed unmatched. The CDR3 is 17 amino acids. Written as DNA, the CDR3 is TGTGCCAGCAGCTGGGTCCAGGGGGCGCGTGCCAAAAACATTCAGTACTTC. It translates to CASSWVQGARAKNIQYF.

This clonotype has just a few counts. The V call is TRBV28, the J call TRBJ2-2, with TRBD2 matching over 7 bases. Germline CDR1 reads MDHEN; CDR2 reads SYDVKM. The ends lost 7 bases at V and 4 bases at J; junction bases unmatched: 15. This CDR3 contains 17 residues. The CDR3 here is CASTTRVLAESTGELFF. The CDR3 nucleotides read TGTGCCAGCACTACTAGGGTTCTAGCGGAGTCCACCGGGGAGCTGTTTTTT.

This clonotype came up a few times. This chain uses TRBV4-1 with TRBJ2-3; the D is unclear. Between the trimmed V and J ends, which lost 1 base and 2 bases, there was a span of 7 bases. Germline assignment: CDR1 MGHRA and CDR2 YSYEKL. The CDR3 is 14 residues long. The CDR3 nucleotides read TGCGCCAGCAGCCAAGTTCACGACACAGATACGCAGTATTTT. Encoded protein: CASSQVHDTDTQYF.

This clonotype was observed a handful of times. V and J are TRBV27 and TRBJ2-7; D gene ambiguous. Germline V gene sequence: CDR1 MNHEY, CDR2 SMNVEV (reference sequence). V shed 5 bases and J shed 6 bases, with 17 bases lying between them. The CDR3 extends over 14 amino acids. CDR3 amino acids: CASSETGPAAEQYF. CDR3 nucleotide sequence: TGTGCCAGCAGTGAAACGGGCCCGGCTGCCGAGCAGTACTTC.

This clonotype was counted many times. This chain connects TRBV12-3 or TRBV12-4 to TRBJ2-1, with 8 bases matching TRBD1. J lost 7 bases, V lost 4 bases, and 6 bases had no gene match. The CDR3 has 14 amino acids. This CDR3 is CASSSDRGMNEQFF. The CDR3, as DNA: TGTGCCAGCAGTTCTGACAGGGGTATGAATGAGCAGTTCTTC.

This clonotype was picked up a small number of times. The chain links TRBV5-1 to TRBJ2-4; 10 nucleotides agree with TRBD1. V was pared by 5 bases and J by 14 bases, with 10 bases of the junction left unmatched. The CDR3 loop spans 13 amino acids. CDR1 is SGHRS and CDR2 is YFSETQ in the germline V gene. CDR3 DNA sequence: TGCGCCAGCAGTCATTCTACCGGGACAGGGGAGTACTTC. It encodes CASSHSTGTGEYF.

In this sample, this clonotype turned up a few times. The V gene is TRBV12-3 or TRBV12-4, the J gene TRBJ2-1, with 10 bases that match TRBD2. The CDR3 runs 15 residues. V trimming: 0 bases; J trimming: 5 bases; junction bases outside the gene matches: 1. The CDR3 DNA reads TGTGCCAGCAGTTTAGCAGGACTAGCGGACAATGAGCAGTTCTTC. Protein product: CASSLAGLADNEQFF.

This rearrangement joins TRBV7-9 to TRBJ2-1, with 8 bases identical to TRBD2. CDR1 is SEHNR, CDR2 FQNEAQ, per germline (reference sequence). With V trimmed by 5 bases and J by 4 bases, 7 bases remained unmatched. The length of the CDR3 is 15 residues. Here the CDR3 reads CASSPLSGVYNEQFF. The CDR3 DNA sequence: TGTGCCAGCAGCCCGCTTAGCGGGGTTTACAATGAGCAGTTCTTC.

The CDR3, as DNA: TGTGCCAGCAGCTCAGCGGGAGGGCCGTTCGGGGAGCTGTTTTTT. Translating gives CASSSAGGPFGELFF. The rearrangement joins TRBV7-8 to TRBJ2-2, with TRBD2 matching over 10 bases. CDR1 and CDR2 (germline): SGHVS, FQNEAQ. The CDR3 sequence is 15 residues long. Trimming at V came to 4 bases and at J to 7 bases, leaving 6 bases not matched to a gene.

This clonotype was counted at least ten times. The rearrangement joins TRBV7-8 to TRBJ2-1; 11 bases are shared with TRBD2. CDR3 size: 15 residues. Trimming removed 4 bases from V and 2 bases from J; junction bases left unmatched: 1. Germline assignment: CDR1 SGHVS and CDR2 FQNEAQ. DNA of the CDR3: TGTGCCAGCAGCTCACTAGCGGGAGCCTACAATGAGCAGTTCTTC. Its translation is CASSSLAGAYNEQFF.

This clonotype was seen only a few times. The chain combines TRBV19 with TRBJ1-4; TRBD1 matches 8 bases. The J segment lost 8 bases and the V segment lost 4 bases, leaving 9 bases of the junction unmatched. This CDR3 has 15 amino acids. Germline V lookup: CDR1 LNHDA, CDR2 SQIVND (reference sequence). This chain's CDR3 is CASSNRDRQREKLFF. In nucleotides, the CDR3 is TGTGCCAGTAGTAACCGGGACAGGCAGCGAGAAAAACTGTTTTTT. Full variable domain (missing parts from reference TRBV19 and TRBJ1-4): DGGITQSPKYLFRKEGQNVTLSCEQNLNHDAMYWYRQDPGQGLRLIYYSQIVNDFQKGDIAEGYSVSREKKESFPLTVTSAQKNPTAFYLCASSNRDRQREKLFFGSGTQLSVL.

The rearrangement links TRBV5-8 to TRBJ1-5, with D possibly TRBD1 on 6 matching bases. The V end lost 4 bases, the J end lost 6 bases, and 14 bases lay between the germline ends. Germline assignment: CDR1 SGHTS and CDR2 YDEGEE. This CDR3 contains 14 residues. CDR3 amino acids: CASSDYTGTQPQHF. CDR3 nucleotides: TGTGCCAGCAGCGACTACACAGGGACTCAGCCCCAGCATTTT.

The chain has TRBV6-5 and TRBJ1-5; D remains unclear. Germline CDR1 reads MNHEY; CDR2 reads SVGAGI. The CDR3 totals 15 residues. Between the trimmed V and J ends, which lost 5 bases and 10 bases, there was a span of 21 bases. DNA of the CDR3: TGTGCCAGCAGTCCCAGGCGTCCCCAGACTTCCCCCCAGCATTTT. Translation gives CASSPRRPQTSPQHF.

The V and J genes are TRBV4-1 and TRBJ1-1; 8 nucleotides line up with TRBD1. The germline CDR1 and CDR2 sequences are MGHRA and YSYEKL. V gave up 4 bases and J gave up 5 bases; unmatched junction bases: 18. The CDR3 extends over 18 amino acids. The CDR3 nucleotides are TGCGCCAGCAGCCCAATCGGAGGACAGGGAGCCATATTAACTGAAGCTTTCTTT. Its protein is CASSPIGGQGAILTEAFF.

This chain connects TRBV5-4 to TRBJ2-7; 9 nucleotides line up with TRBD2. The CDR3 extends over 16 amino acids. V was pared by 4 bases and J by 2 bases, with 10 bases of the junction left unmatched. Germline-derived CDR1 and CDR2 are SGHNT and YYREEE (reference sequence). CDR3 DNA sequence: TGTGCCAGCAGCCCCAATAGCGGGAGCGCGCCCTACGAGCAGTACTTC. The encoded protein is CASSPNSGSAPYEQYF.

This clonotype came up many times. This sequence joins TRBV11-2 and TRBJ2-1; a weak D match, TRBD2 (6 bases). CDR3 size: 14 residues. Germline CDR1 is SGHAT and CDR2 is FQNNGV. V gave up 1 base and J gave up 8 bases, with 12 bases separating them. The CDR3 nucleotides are TGTGCCAGCAGCTTAGGGGGACTTCCCGATGAGCAGTTCTTC. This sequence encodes CASSLGGLPDEQFF.

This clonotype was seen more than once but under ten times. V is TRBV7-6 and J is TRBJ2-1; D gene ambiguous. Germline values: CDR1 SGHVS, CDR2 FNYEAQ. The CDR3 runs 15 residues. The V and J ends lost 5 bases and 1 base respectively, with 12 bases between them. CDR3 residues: CASSGNSGSYNEQFF. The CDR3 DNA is TGTGCCAGCAGCGGAAACTCTGGGTCCTACAATGAGCAGTTCTTC.